This entry lists 26 T cell receptor beta chains sequenced from one sample in a study of T cells in Graves' hyperthyroidism and ophthalmopathy. Researchers took RNA transcripts and amplified the TCR beta CDR3 regions from them. With the HTBI primer set, the TCR CDR3 went through a first round of RT-PCR. Via MiXCR, TCRdb re-called the multiplex PCR reads, giving one row per CDR3 protein. Of hundreds of thousands of distinct CDR3 sequences in the sample, approximately 14% were seen once. Sample: blood. These receptors originate from a man aged 18 to 29 with Graves' ophthalmopathy.

There are a few counts of this clonotype. J is TRBJ1-1 and V is TRBV5-6; D not resolved. The germline CDR1 and CDR2 sequences are SGHDT and YYEEEE. V was pared by 4 bases and J by 4 bases, with 14 bases between. This CDR3 is built from 14 residues. CDR3 protein: CASSREAPITEAFF. The CDR3 coding sequence is TGTGCCAGCAGCAGGGAGGCCCCCATCACTGAAGCTTTCTTT.

This chain links TRBV27 with TRBJ2-7; 11 bases line up with TRBD1. The germline V gene has CDR1 MNHEY and CDR2 SMNVEV (reference sequence). CDR3 length: 13 amino acids. Trimming took 9 bases from V and 4 from J; bases not matched to a gene: 5. In DNA, the CDR3 is TGTGCCAGTGGGGACAGGGGGGAATACGAGCAGTACTTC. Encoded protein: CASGDRGEYEQYF.

This clonotype was seen a handful of times. V and J are TRBV5-6 and TRBJ1-1, with TRBD1 identical over 7 bases. CDR3 length: 14 residues. The trim removed 4 bases at V and 6 bases at J, leaving 9 bases unmatched. CDR1 is SGHDT, CDR2 YYEEEE, per germline. CDR3 sequence reads: CASSLGDSDPEAFF. The CDR3 DNA reads as TGTGCCAGCAGCCTCGGGGACAGCGACCCTGAAGCTTTCTTT.

This chain links TRBV19 with TRBJ1-1, with a weak D call TRBD1 (5 bases). The germline V and J ends were trimmed by 5 bases and 0 bases, with 7 bases remaining between them. The CDR3 totals 13 residues. Germline CDR1 LNHDA, CDR2 SQIVND (reference sequence). The CDR3 nucleotides are TGTGCCAGTAGTTGGGGGATGAACACTGAAGCTTTCTTT. The encoded protein is CASSWGMNTEAFF.

The genes are TRBV6-1 and TRBJ1-3; D not resolved. V was clipped by 6 bases and J by 4 bases, with 16 bases between them. There are 15 residues in the CDR3. Germline lookup yields CDR1 MNHNS and CDR2 SASEGT. CDR3 coding DNA: TGTGCCAGCAGAAGAAACGGGGAAGGAGGAAACACCATATATTTT. Translated, it gives CASRRNGEGGNTIYF.

This chain joins TRBV9 and TRBJ2-1, with D maybe TRBD2 (6 bases). The CDR3 extends over 14 amino acids. Trimming left V 3 bases short and J 4 bases short, with 11 bases between. CDR1 SGDLS and CDR2 YYNGEE come from the germline V gene. CDR3 nucleotide sequence: TGTGCCAGCAGCGCCTTCGGGAGTTACAATGAGCAGTTCTTC. Its translation: CASSAFGSYNEQFF.

This clonotype was recorded many times. The chain couples TRBV12-5 to TRBJ1-1; D gene unclear. CDR1 is LGHNT and CDR2 is FRNRAP in the germline V gene. V lost 6 bases and J 4 bases, leaving 9 bases between the germline ends. The CDR3 has 12 residues. This chain's CDR3 is CASGRDRTEAFF. CDR3 coding DNA: TGTGCTAGTGGAAGGGATCGCACTGAAGCTTTCTTT.

This clonotype has at least ten counts. The CDR3, as DNA: TGTGCCAGTACGACTAGCGGGGTCAACGAGCAGTACTTC. As protein: CASTTSGVNEQYF. The genes are TRBV27 and TRBJ2-7, with 11 bases fitting TRBD2. V was clipped by 9 bases and J by 5 bases; unmatched bases: 6. The CDR3 length is 13 residues. CDR1 and CDR2 (germline): MNHEY, SMNVEV (reference sequence).

The sample holds many counts of this clonotype. CDR3 DNA: TGCGCCAGCAGCGGCCAACAGGGAGGCAGTGGGGGCTACACCTTC. It codes for CASSGQQGGSGGYTF. The gene calls are TRBV5-1 and TRBJ1-2; TRBD1 is a possible D gene (6 bases). The CDR3 extends over 15 amino acids. Germline CDR1 is SGHRS and CDR2 is YFSETQ. Between the trimmed V and J ends, which lost 4 bases and 8 bases, there was a span of 21 bases.

This clonotype has ten or more counts. This chain connects TRBV18 to TRBJ2-5; D is unclear. Trimming left V 3 bases short and J 4 bases short, with 15 bases between. CDR3 size: 15 residues. Germline assignment: CDR1 KGHSH and CDR2 LQKENI. The CDR3 protein is CASSPTDPPRETQYF. The CDR3 DNA is TGTGCCAGCTCACCGACGGACCCCCCTCGAGAGACCCAGTACTTC.

This clonotype has a count of ten or more. The chain has TRBV6-1 and TRBJ2-1; 8 bases are a match to TRBD2. V shed 6 bases, J shed 5 bases, and the junction held 12 bases outside the gene matches. The CDR3 spans 16 residues. CDR1 is MNHNS, CDR2 SASEGT, per germline. The CDR3: CASRLILAEVDNEQFF. DNA of the CDR3: TGTGCCAGCAGACTAATACTAGCGGAAGTGGACAATGAGCAGTTCTTC.

The chain carries TRBV5-1 and TRBJ2-2; D might be TRBD2 (5 bases). Germline values: CDR1 SGHRS, CDR2 YFSETQ. The CDR3 has 16 residues. Trimming took 2 bases from V and 6 from J, leaving 17 bases between them. In DNA form, the CDR3 reads TGCGCCAGCAGCTTTTCCCCCACGGGAAGGCCCGGGGAGCTGTTTTTT. Encoded protein: CASSFSPTGRPGELFF.

This chain connects TRBV9 to TRBJ2-1; D gene ambiguous. The V gene lost 4 bases and the J gene lost 6 bases, with 14 bases spanning the gap. The CDR3 has 14 residues. Germline loops: CDR1 SGDLS, CDR2 YYNGEE. CDR3 nucleotide sequence: TGTGCCAGCAGCACAGAGGACCCTGGCAATGAGCAGTTCTTC. It encodes CASSTEDPGNEQFF. Together with reference TRBV9 and TRBJ2-1, the CDR3 gives the full variable domain: DSGVTQTPKHLITATGQRVTLRCSPRSGDLSVYWYQQSLDQGLQFLIQYYNGEERAKGNILERFSAQQFPDLHSELNLSSLELGDSALYFCASSTEDPGNEQFFGPGTRLTVL.

This clonotype was seen repeatedly, ten times or more. This sequence joins TRBV10-3 and TRBJ2-5, with D uncertain. The V end was cut by 4 bases, the J end by 1 base, with 7 bases between. Germline V lookup: CDR1 ENHRY, CDR2 SYGVKD. The CDR3 spans 13 residues. Written as DNA, the CDR3 is TGTGCCATCAGTGGACAAATCCAAGAGACCCAGTACTTC. Residues: CAISGQIQETQYF.

The sample holds a few counts of this clonotype. This chain joins TRBV5-1 and TRBJ2-7, with no clear D. In germline, CDR1 is SGHRS, CDR2 YFSETQ. Trimming pared 2 bases from V and 2 bases from J, leaving 8 bases between. The CDR3 is 13 amino acids. The CDR3 DNA reads TGCGCCAGCAGCTTCACCGAACCCTACGAGCAGTACTTC. Translation: CASSFTEPYEQYF. Using reference TRBV5-1 and TRBJ2-7 for the parts outside the CDR3, the full variable domain is KAGVTQTPRYLIKTRGQQVTLSCSPISGHRSVSWYQQTPGQGLQFLFEYFSETQRNKGNFPGRFSGRQFSNSRSEMNVSTLELGDSALYLCASSFTEPYEQYFGPGTRLTVT.

The sample holds many counts of this clonotype. The chain combines TRBV27 with TRBJ1-5; D gene uncertain. CDR1 is MNHEY and CDR2 is SMNVEV in the germline V gene (reference sequence). This CDR3 is 16 amino acids long. Trimming took off 1 base at V and 0 bases at J, with 10 bases between the two ends. CDR3 sequence reads: CASSLLGGDSNQPQHF. In DNA form, the CDR3 reads TGTGCCAGCAGTTTATTGGGCGGAGATAGCAATCAGCCCCAGCATTTT.

This clonotype was counted only a few times. The chain couples TRBV29-1 to TRBJ2-6; D is unresolved. CDR3 length: 14 amino acids. V was clipped by 6 bases and J by 0 bases, with 9 bases between them. Germline-derived CDR1 and CDR2 are SQVTM and ANQGSEA. The chain's CDR3 is CSVVTSSGANVLTF. In nucleotides, the CDR3 is TGCAGCGTGGTTACCAGCTCTGGGGCCAACGTCCTGACTTTC.

This clonotype was seen ten or more times. The chain couples TRBV3-1 to TRBJ1-1; no reliable D call. In germline, CDR1 is LGHDT, CDR2 YNNKEL (reference sequence). The CDR3 length is 13 residues. V lost 3 bases and J lost 1, with 6 bases in between. The CDR3 region has the DNA TGTGCCAGCAGCCAGAACAGGAACACTGAAGCTTTCTTT. It yields the protein CASSQNRNTEAFF.

A few counts support this clonotype. The chain carries TRBV5-1 and TRBJ2-1, with TRBD1 matching over 7 bases. Germline assignment: CDR1 SGHRS and CDR2 YFSETQ. Losses at the gene ends were 2 bases for V and 4 bases for J; bases not matched to a gene: 12. This CDR3 is built from 17 residues. CDR3 in DNA: TGCGCCAGCAGCTTTTCAGGGGGAGAGTGGGGTTACAATGAGCAGTTCTTC. Its protein is CASSFSGGEWGYNEQFF.

This clonotype was recorded at least ten times. The chain is built from TRBV6-1 and TRBJ2-1; D is ambiguous. Germline CDR1 reads MNHNS; CDR2 reads SASEGT. V lost 1 base, J lost 8 bases, and 15 bases lay in between. The CDR3 loop spans 15 amino acids. CDR3 loop: CASSEEWAGYDEQFF. The CDR3 DNA reads TGTGCCAGCAGTGAAGAATGGGCTGGGTACGATGAGCAGTTCTTC.

CDR3: CASSGKAGTFSNEQFF. The CDR3 region has the DNA TGTGCCAGCAGTGGAAAAGCGGGAACGTTTTCCAATGAGCAGTTCTTC. V and J are TRBV6-1 and TRBJ2-1; 7 nucleotides line up with TRBD2. Germline CDR1 and CDR2: MNHNS and SASEGT. CDR3 length: 16 residues. V lost 4 bases, J lost 6 bases, and 12 bases stayed unmatched.

The chain recombines TRBV20-1 with TRBJ1-5, with D perhaps matching TRBD1 (6 bases). Trimming removed 3 bases at V and 3 bases at J, with 15 bases between. Germline V gives CDR1 DFQATT, CDR2 SNEGSKA (reference sequence). The CDR3 extends over 15 amino acids. The CDR3 sequence: CSASTPGQDNQPQHF. For the CDR3, the DNA is TGCAGTGCTAGCACCCCGGGACAAGACAATCAGCCCCAGCATTTT.

This clonotype was counted a few times. The rearrangement links TRBV6-1 to TRBJ2-6; no firm D call. V was shortened by 8 bases and J by 0 bases, with 8 bases between the two germline ends. The CDR3 has 14 residues. Germline V CDR1 and CDR2: MNHNS, SASEGT. The CDR3 DNA reads as TGTGCCAGCGTTCATACCTCTGGGGCCAACGTCCTGACTTTC. Residues: CASVHTSGANVLTF.

Comments on this clonotype: A read error may be the cause here, since a much bigger clone is one base away. The chain joins TRBV2 to TRBJ2-2, with D unclear. This CDR3 has 13 residues. Germline V lookup: CDR1 SNHLY, CDR2 FYNNEI. CDR3: CVSSAQVDGELFF. The CDR3 nucleotides read TGTGTCAGCAGTGCGCAGGTCGACGGGGAGCTGTTTTTT.

This clonotype was seen many times. The genes are TRBV4-2 and TRBJ2-3; TRBD2 aligns across 9 bases. CDR3 length: 18 residues. The germline V gene has CDR1 LGHNA and CDR2 YNFKEQ. The V gene end was trimmed by 2 bases and the J gene end by 6 bases; junction bases not matched to a gene: 15. CDR3 region: CASSQSLGAAGGPDTQYF. The DNA for the CDR3 is TGTGCCAGCAGCCAATCCCTAGGAGCAGCGGGAGGCCCTGATACGCAGTATTTT.

This clonotype has ten or more counts. This chain joins TRBV27 and TRBJ2-1; D is unresolved. The CDR3 runs to 12 residues. Germline loops: CDR1 MNHEY, CDR2 SMNVEV (reference sequence). Trimming removed 3 bases at V and 7 bases at J, with 7 bases between. CDR3 residues: CASSFPGNEQFF. The DNA of the CDR3 is TGTGCCAGCAGTTTTCCGGGTAATGAGCAGTTCTTC.